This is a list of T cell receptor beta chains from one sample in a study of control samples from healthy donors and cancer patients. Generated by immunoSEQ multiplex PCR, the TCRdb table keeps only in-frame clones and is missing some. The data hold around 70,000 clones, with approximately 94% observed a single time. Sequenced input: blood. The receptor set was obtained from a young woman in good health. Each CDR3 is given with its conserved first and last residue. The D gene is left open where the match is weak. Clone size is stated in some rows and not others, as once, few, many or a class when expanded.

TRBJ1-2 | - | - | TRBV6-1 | TGTGCCAGCAGTGAAGGTATGGTGGCCTATGGCTACACCTTC | CASSEGMVAYGYTF
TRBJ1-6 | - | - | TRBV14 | TGTGCCAGCAGCCGGGCGTCAAATTCACCCCTCCACTTT | CASSRASNSPLHF
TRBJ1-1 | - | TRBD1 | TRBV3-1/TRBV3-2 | TGTGCCAGCAGCCAAGTTGGACAGGGGAACACTGAAGCTTTCTTT | CASSQVGQGNTEAFF
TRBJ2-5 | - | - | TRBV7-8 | TGTGCCAGCAGCCCGGGACCCCAAGAGACCCAGTACTTC | CASSPGPQETQYF
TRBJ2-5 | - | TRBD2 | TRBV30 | TGTGCCTGGAGTGTAGTAGCGGGGGGTGGGGAGACCCAGTACTTC | CAWSVVAGGGETQYF
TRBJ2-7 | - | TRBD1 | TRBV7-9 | TGTGCCAGCAGCGACCGGGACAGGGGTACCTACGAGCAGTACTTC | CASSDRDRGTYEQYF
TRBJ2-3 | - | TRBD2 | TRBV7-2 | TGTGCCAGCAGCACGCCCGCAGCGGGGGGGAGCACAGATACGCAGTATTTT | CASSTPAAGGSTDTQYF
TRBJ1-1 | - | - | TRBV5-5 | TGTGCCAGCAGCTTGTACGGCCAGGGAGCTTTCTTT | CASSLYGQGAFF
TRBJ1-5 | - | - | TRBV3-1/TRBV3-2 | TGTGCCAGCAGCCAAGGGGGGGATCAGCCCCAGCATTTT | CASSQGGDQPQHF
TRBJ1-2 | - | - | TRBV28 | TGTGCCATCGGGACGCACAACTATGGCTACACCTTC | CAIGTHNYGYTF
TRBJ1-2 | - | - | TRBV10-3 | TGTGCCATCACTCAACAGGGACTGGAGGGCTACACCTTC | CAITQQGLEGYTF
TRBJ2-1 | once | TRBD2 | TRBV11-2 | TGTGCCAGCAGCTTAGTCCTAGCGGAAAACTACAATGAGCAGTTCTTC | CASSLVLAENYNEQFF
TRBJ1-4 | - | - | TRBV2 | TGTGCCAGCAGTCCCCAGGCGGTGGGACGGGAAAAACTGTTTTTT | CASSPQAVGREKLFF
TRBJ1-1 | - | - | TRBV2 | TGTGCCAGCACGTCCCGACAGCAGAACACTGAAGCTTTCTTT | CASTSRQQNTEAFF
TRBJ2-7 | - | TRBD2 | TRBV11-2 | TGTGCCAGCAGGGACCGGACTAGGACCTACGAGCAGTACTTC | CASRDRTRTYEQYF
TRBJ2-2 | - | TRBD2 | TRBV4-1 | TGCGCCCGCAGCCACGAAGGCGGGGGGGCCCGGGAGCTGTTTTTT | CARSHEGGGARELFF
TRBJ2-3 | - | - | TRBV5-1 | TGCGCCAGCAGCTTGGAGGGGCGACGGGATACGCAGTATTTT | CASSLEGRRDTQYF
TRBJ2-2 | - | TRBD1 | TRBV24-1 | TGTGCCACCAGTGACCCCAGGGGGACGAACACCGGGGAGCTGTTTTTT | CATSDPRGTNTGELFF